Sequencing of this T cell receptor (beta chain) was carried out in a study of blood T cell repertoires in COVID-19. Study summary: The samples span acute and convalescent COVID-19 from the United States, Italy and Spain.

Recruits, aged 18 to 89 years, lived in 20 to 30 US areas. Donors were grouped by their self-reported clinical history. Source study methods: Estimated nucleated cell counts came from reference gene primer amplification. Sequencing used immunoSEQ multiplex PCR; TCRdb keeps in-frame clones, though not all of them. D and trimming come from the DNA, and the V and J calls and clone size come from that table. This table has 250,000 to 350,000 clones, 75% to 90% appearing once. The CDR3 contains 22 residues. The germline CDR1 and CDR2 sequences are GTSNPN and SVGIG (reference sequence). Trimming pared 2 bases from V and 0 bases from J, leaving 32 bases between.

This chain joins TRBV30 and TRBJ1-3; the D is unclear. Sequenced input: PBMCs or T cells enriched from blood (not recorded which). This receptor was obtained from a woman under 30 who had recovered from COVID-19. The CDR3 protein is CAWSHLRGQVQPYPHSGNTIYF. The CDR3 nucleotides are TGTGCCTGGAGTCATCTCAGAGGGCAGGTCCAACCTTACCCCCACTCTGGAAACACCATATATTTT.